This T cell receptor beta chain was recovered during a study of CD4 T cells in relation to SARS-CoV-2 and coronaviruses (dated by TCRdb to 2020 to 2022). Context from the whole study: In the ViraFEST assay, PBMCs were cultured with antigen for approximately 10 days, after which TCR beta CDR3s were sequenced to identify antigen-specific clonal expansions. The negative reference condition was either a culture with an HIV-1 Nef peptide pool or a culture with no peptide. Shared crossreactive spike epitopes were mapped to their HLA restriction using patient-derived lymphoblastoid cell lines. At the level of individual TCR clonotypes, the study evaluated whether memory CD4+ T cells crossreact between the spike proteins of SARS-CoV-2 and those of common cold coronaviruses. The Adaptive Biotechnologies TCR-sequencing kit was used for samples from a few pre-COVID donors and for the naive versus memory experiments, whereas the other data were Illumina-based. Expansion assays from other donors in the study were sequenced with a different, Illumina-based TCR-beta assay.

CD4+ T cells from unexposed donors were collected before the COVID-19 pandemic (2011-2018). After about 9 days of culture, CD4+ T cells were isolated with the EasySep CD4+ T cell isolation kit. As cell number allowed, CD4+ T cells from unexposed donors were tested for reactivity to SARS-CoV-2 S and N and to four common cold coronavirus spike pools. Each well received about 2.2 million PBMCs, cultured in IMDM supplemented with roughly 4.9% human AB serum and roughly 10 IU/ml IL-2. Half of the culture medium was replaced with fresh IL-2-containing medium on days 3 and 7. Each peptide culture condition was generally run in triplicate replicate wells. The leukapheresis product for the unexposed donors was obtained through commercial purchase. Ficoll-Paque PLUS gradient centrifugation was used to isolate PBMCs from either whole blood or leukapheresis product. PBMCs were either cryopreserved at -140°C or used fresh in the expansion assay. The QIAamp Micro DNA Kit was used to extract genomic DNA from the CD4+ T cells.

Results and caveats for the whole study, not just this receptor: Pre-pandemic and post-infection samples were not both contributed by any donor, so tracing of the source of pre-existing responses was limited. Since the crossreactivity analysis centred on spike protein, crossreactivity against other viral proteins was not assessed. Significantly weaker SARS-CoV-2-driven expansion was shown by crossreactive clones than by monoreactive clones, consistent with antigenic imprinting. Small numbers of patients and of tested TCRs were a limitation of the study. In 65% to 70% of donors, memory CD4+ clonotypes turned up that crossrecognized SARS-CoV-2 and at least one common cold coronavirus spike.

Notes on this clone: The antigen it binds to is not known. Base qualities are not recorded, but no much larger clone differs from it by a single base.

Including the terminal cysteine and phenylalanine, the CDR3 comprises 14 residues. Only the CDR3 DNA is retained, 42 bases long and in frame from the first base. V is clipped by 5 bases and J by 2 bases, and the sequence between their germline boundaries is 12 bases long. Reading the germline V gene (reference sequence) gives CDR1 LNHDA and CDR2 SQIVND. To prepare the library, the immunoSEQ multiplex PCR assay was applied. Concerning the study's data processing: During preprocessing, nonproductive sequences were discarded, as were any CDR3s that did not begin with C, did not end with F or W, or were shorter than 7 amino acids. Antigen-specific clonotypes were called with the MANAFEST web app, based on expansion relative to reference and other culture wells. To be counted as positive, a clone had to show significant expansion compared with the reference culture, at an FDR below 0.05, in 2 of 3 replicate wells. Positive clones also required significant expansion versus all other tandem wells and an odds ratio above 5. CDR3 homology was quantified as pairwise Levenshtein distance, calculated with the stringdist R package after three terminal residues were trimmed from each end. Sourced from immuneACCESS, this table was stored by TCRdb with only in-frame sequences that have V and J called. A share of the clones is absent; for the studies checked, an unresolved V gene accounts for under half, and the remainder has no known explanation. V, J and clone size reflect that table, while D and trimming were determined from the DNA. A total of about 19,000 clones appear in this sample, 70% to 80% of them only once. The biggest ten clones account for around 25% of the sample.

The material sequenced was CD4+ T cells from PBMCs, cultured in vitro. This receptor was taken from a human donor in good health. The chain links TRBV19 with TRBJ1-2; a tentative D call is TRBD1 (5 bases match). CDR3 protein: CASSYTGDNYGYTF. The nucleotide sequence reads as follows: TGTGCCAGTAGTTACACAGGAGACAACTATGGCTACACCTTC. Full variable domain (CDR3 extended with the reference TRBV19 and TRBJ1-2 proteins): DGGITQSPKYLFRKEGQNVTLSCEQNLNHDAMYWYRQDPGQGLRLIYYSQIVNDFQKGDIAEGYSVSREKKESFPLTVTSAQKNPTAFYLCASSYTGDNYGYTFGSGTRLTVV.